A single sample gave rise to the 21 T cell receptor beta chains below, sequenced in a study. TCRdb used MiXCR to reprocess the 5' RACE reads, holding one entry per CDR3 protein. The table has roughly 50,000 distinct CDR3 sequences, 15% to 20% seen once. The sample taken for sequencing was naive CD4+ T cells sorted from blood. Subset meaning: naive CD4+ T cells, CD4+CD45RA+CD25-. These receptors all come from a female donor with breast cancer.

This chain links TRBV7-8 with TRBJ2-7, with TRBD1 identical over 9 bases. V shed 5 bases, J shed 3 bases, and the junction held 8 bases outside the gene matches. CDR3 length equals 15 residues. Germline-derived CDR1 and CDR2 are SGHVS and FQNEAQ. CDR3 in amino acids: CASSLNTGGGYEQYF. Written as DNA, the CDR3 is TGTGCCAGCAGCCTTAATACAGGGGGCGGCTACGAGCAGTACTTC.

The rearrangement joins TRBV20-1 to TRBJ1-2; TRBD1 matches 8 bases. The trim removed 6 bases at V and 3 bases at J, leaving 9 bases unmatched. CDR3 length equals 14 residues. Per the germline V gene, CDR1 is DFQATT and CDR2 is SNEGSKA (reference sequence). The CDR3 DNA sequence: TGCAGTGCGGAGGGGACAGGCTACCACTATGGCTACACCTTC. This gives the protein CSAEGTGYHYGYTF.

The V and J genes are TRBV12-3 or TRBV12-4 and TRBJ1-2, with TRBD1 as a possible D gene (6 bases). The CDR3 covers 14 residues. The V gene lost 8 bases and the J gene lost 7 bases, with 20 bases spanning the gap. The CDR3 nucleotides are TGTGCCAGCGCCCGACAACAGGGTTTTGGTGGCTACACCTTC. Translation: CASARQQGFGGYTF.

This clonotype has a handful of counts. This chain connects TRBV7-2 to TRBJ2-1; 10 bases map to TRBD2. CDR1 is SGHTA, CDR2 FQGNSA, per germline. The length of the CDR3 is 19 residues. With V trimmed by 5 bases and J by 7 bases, 20 bases remained unmatched. CDR3 in DNA: TGTGCCAGCAGCAAACTTAAGGTCCTAGCGGGAGTTCGGGGGAATGAGCAGTTCTTC. As protein: CASSKLKVLAGVRGNEQFF.

In this sample, this clonotype turned up many times. The chain links TRBV20-1 to TRBJ1-1; 7 bases are shared with TRBD1. CDR1 and CDR2 (germline): DFQATT, SNEGSKA (reference sequence). The CDR3 spans 12 residues. With V trimmed by 3 bases and J by 5 bases, 3 bases remained unmatched. The CDR3 DNA reads TGCAGTGCTAGCGACAGGGAAACTGAAGCTTTCTTT. Its protein is CSASDRETEAFF.

This clonotype came up many times. The chain links TRBV4-3 to TRBJ2-7; D perhaps matches TRBD2 (7 bases). The CDR3 sequence is 15 residues long. Germline V gene data show CDR1 as LGHNA and CDR2 as YSLEER. V was pared by 5 bases and J by 1 base, with 15 bases between. In DNA, the CDR3 is TGCGCCAGCAGCAGGGGGGGCGGGGAATCCTACGAGCAGTACTTC. It yields the protein CASSRGGGESYEQYF.

This chain connects TRBV5-1 to TRBJ2-1; weak D call: TRBD2 (6 bases). The germline V gene encodes CDR1 SGHRS and CDR2 YFSETQ. V gave up 4 bases and J gave up 8 bases, with 16 bases separating them. The length of the CDR3 is 14 residues. DNA of the CDR3: TGCGCCAGCAGCCCGGGGACTGTTGCCGATGAGCAGTTCTTC. It is translated as CASSPGTVADEQFF.

The V and J genes are TRBV20-1 and TRBJ2-3; 10 positions match TRBD2. With 5 bases clipped from V and 1 base from J, the junction kept 18 bases outside the gene matches. The CDR3 is 19 amino acids. Germline CDR1 and CDR2: DFQATT and SNEGSKA (reference sequence). The CDR3 DNA reads as TGCAGTGCTGGGTCCATTCAAGCGGGAGGGCCTCTTGGCACAGATACGCAGTATTTT. Protein sequence: CSAGSIQAGGPLGTDTQYF.

The J gene is TRBJ2-7, the V gene TRBV27; 9 bases are shared with TRBD1. The CDR3 is 15 residues long. V gave up 5 bases and J gave up 4 bases; unmatched junction bases: 9. CDR1 is MNHEY, CDR2 SMNVEV, per germline (reference sequence). In nucleotides, the CDR3 is TGTGCCAGCAGTAACAGGGGGCGCGGGAATTACGAGCAGTACTTC. This translates into CASSNRGRGNYEQYF.

This clonotype was seen ten or more times. This chain uses TRBV10-1 with TRBJ1-1; possible D gene TRBD1, 5 bases. The germline V gene encodes CDR1 WNHNN and CDR2 SYGVQD (reference sequence). V gave up 2 bases and J gave up 10 bases, with 14 bases separating them. The CDR3 extends over 13 amino acids. The CDR3 reads CASSERSPRGAFF. The DNA of the CDR3 is TGCGCCAGCAGTGAGAGGTCCCCGAGGGGAGCTTTCTTT.

V usage is TRBV12-3 or TRBV12-4 and J usage is TRBJ2-6, with TRBD2 as a possible D gene (6 bases). The CDR3 has 17 residues. V lost 6 bases and J lost 2, with 17 bases in between. CDR3 sequence reads: CASSPQTRTPGANVLTF. For the CDR3, the DNA is TGTGCCAGCAGCCCCCAGACTAGGACGCCTGGGGCCAACGTCCTGACTTTC.

This clonotype was detected ten times or more. V and J are TRBV5-1 and TRBJ2-5; perhaps TRBD2 as D (6 bases). The germline V and J ends were trimmed by 5 bases and 0 bases, with 11 bases remaining between them. From germline, CDR1 is SGHRS and CDR2 YFSETQ. This CDR3 has 14 residues. The CDR3 DNA reads as TGCGCCAGCAGTAGCGGACGGGACCAAGAGACCCAGTACTTC. Its translation is CASSSGRDQETQYF.

This clonotype appeared a few times. This rearrangement joins TRBV27 to TRBJ2-7, with a possible D match to TRBD1 (5 bases). This CDR3 contains 14 residues. Trimming stripped 5 bases from V and 2 bases from J, with 13 bases between. Looked up from germline, CDR1 is MNHEY and CDR2 is SMNVEV (reference sequence). For the CDR3, the DNA is TGTGCCAGCAGTAGGGGCCAGGGCGCCTACGAGCAGTACTTC. This translates into CASSRGQGAYEQYF.

This clonotype was seen a handful of times. The CDR3: CASSKGGAYYSNQPRHF. The CDR3 DNA follows: TGTGCCAGCAGCAAAGGAGGGGCCTACTACAGCAATCAGCCCCGGCATTTT. The chain is built from TRBV21-1 and TRBJ1-5. TRBV21-1 is designated a pseudogene. CDR3 length equals 17 residues.

CDR3 in DNA: TGTGCCAGCAGCCCCCCAGGGAGCCGGGAGACCCAGTACTTC. This codes for CASSPPGSRETQYF. The J gene is TRBJ2-5, the V gene TRBV7-2, with D tentatively TRBD1 or TRBD2 (5 bases each). The CDR3 has 14 amino acids. In germline, CDR1 is SGHTA, CDR2 FQGNSA. Between the trimmed V and J ends, which lost 5 bases and 5 bases, there was a span of 15 bases.

This chain uses TRBV5-1 with TRBJ2-1; D not resolved. CDR1 and CDR2 from the germline V gene are SGHRS and YFSETQ. Trimming removed 2 bases at V and 5 bases at J, with 11 bases between. The CDR3 contains 14 residues. The CDR3 DNA follows: TGCGCCAGCAGCTTTTCCAGCACAGACAATGAGCAGTTCTTC. As protein: CASSFSSTDNEQFF.

The rearrangement links TRBV12-3 or TRBV12-4 to TRBJ2-6; D gene unclear. Trimming shortened V by 3 bases and J by 12 bases, and 9 bases separated the two germline ends. CDR3 length equals 12 residues. CDR3 sequence (DNA): TGTGCCAGCAGTTTGGGCAGTTCCGTCCTGACTTTC. Residues: CASSLGSSVLTF.

This clonotype was seen more than once but under ten times. The rearrangement joins TRBV5-1 to TRBJ2-7, with D unresolved. The germline V gene has CDR1 SGHRS and CDR2 YFSETQ. The CDR3 is 14 amino acids. Deletions cut 6 bases from V and 0 bases from J, with 13 bases between. In nucleotides, the CDR3 is TGCGCCAGCAAATTCGGCCTTAGCTCCTACGAGCAGTACTTC. It specifies CASKFGLSSYEQYF.

V usage is TRBV4-2 and J usage is TRBJ2-7; 7 nucleotides line up with TRBD1. CDR1 and CDR2 (germline): LGHNA, YNFKEQ. J lost 2 bases, V lost 2 bases, and 6 bases had no gene match. The CDR3 runs to 15 residues. The CDR3 DNA is TGTGCCAGCAGCCAAACAGGGGATTCTACCTACGAGCAGTACTTC. This encodes CASSQTGDSTYEQYF.

This clonotype was observed at least ten times. This chain uses TRBV5-1 with TRBJ2-3; D remains unclear. The CDR3 contains 14 residues. V lost 0 bases to trimming and J lost 5 bases, with 10 bases between them. CDR1 is SGHRS and CDR2 is YFSETQ in the germline V gene. The CDR3 is CASSLGGIGDTQYF. The CDR3 DNA reads TGCGCCAGCAGCTTGGGGGGAATCGGAGATACGCAGTATTTT.

This sequence joins TRBV20-1 and TRBJ2-7; possible D gene TRBD2, 6 bases. Looked up from germline, CDR1 is DFQATT and CDR2 is SNEGSKA (reference sequence). This CDR3 has 13 residues. V shed 2 bases and J shed 5 bases, with 13 bases lying between them. Here the CDR3 DNA reads TGCAGTGCTAGAACAGGCGGAGGGGACGAGCAGTACTTC. Translated: CSARTGGGDEQYF.